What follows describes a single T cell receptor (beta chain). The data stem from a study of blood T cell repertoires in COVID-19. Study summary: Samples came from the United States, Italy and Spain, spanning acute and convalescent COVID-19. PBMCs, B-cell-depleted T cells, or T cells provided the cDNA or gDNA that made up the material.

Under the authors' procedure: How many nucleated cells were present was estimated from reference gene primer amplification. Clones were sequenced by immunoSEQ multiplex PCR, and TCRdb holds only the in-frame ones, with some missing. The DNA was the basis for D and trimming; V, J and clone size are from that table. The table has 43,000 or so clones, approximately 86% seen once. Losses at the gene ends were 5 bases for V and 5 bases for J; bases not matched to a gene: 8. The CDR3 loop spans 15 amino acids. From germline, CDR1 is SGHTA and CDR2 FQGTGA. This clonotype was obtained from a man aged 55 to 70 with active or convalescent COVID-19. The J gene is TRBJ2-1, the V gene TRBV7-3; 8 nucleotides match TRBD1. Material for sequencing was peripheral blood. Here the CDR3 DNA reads TGTGCCAGCAGCCCGCGACAGGGGACGGACAATGAGCAGTTCTTC. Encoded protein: CASSPRQGTDNEQFF.